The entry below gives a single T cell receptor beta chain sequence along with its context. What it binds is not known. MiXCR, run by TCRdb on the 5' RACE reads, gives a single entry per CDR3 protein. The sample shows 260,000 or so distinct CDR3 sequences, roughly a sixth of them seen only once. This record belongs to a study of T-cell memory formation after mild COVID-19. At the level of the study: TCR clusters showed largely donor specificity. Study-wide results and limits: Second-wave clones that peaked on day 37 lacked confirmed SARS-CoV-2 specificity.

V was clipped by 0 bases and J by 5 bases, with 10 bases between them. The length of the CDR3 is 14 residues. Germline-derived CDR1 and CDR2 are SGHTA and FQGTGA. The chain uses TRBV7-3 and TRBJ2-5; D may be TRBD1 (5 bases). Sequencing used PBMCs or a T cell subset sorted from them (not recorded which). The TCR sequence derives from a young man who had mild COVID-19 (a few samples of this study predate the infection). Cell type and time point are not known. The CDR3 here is CASSLTGQGETQYF. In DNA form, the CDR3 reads TGTGCCAGCAGCTTAACGGGGCAGGGTGAGACCCAGTACTTC.